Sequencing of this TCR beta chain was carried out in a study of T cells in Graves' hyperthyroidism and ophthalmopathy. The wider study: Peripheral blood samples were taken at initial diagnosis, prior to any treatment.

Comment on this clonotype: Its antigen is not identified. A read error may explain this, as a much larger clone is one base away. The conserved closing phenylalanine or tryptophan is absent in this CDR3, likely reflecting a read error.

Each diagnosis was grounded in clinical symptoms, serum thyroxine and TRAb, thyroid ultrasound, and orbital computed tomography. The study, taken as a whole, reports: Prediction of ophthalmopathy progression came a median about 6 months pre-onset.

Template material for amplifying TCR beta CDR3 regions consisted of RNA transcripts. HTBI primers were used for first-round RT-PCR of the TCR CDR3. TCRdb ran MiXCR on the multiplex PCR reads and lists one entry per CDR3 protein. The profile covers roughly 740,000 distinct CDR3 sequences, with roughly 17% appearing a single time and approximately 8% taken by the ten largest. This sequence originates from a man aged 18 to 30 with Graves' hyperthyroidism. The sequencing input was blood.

In DNA form, the CDR3 reads TGTGCCAGCAGTTCCACTAGCGGAATCACAGATACGCAGTATTCT. It encodes CASSSTSGITDTQYS. The V gene is TRBV28, the J gene TRBJ2-3, with TRBD2 identical over 8 bases. V dropped 4 bases and J dropped 2; count of bases not matched to a gene: 5. The CDR3 totals 15 residues. Germline V lookup: CDR1 MDHEN, CDR2 SYDVKM.